The 21 T cell receptor beta chains below all came from one sample that was sequenced in a study of CD8+CD57+ T cells in acquired aplastic anemia. Researchers used genomic DNA as the template to profile TCR beta VDJ and CDR3. One entry per CDR3 protein results from TCRdb running MiXCR on the reads. The sample lists about 95,000 distinct CDR3 sequences, 55% to 70% seen once, with more than 55% in the top ten. Patients selected for sequencing had displayed CD8+CD57+ cell expansion by flow cytometry. The sequencing input was sorted CD4+, CD8+, or CD8+CD57+ T cells (not recorded which) from PBMCs. These receptors were taken from a human donor with aplastic anemia.

This clonotype was seen a single time. The chain combines TRBV10-3 with TRBJ2-5, with TRBD2 identical over 9 bases. Trimming removed 6 bases from V and 5 bases from J; junction bases left unmatched: 7. CDR1 and CDR2 from the germline V gene are ENHRY and SYGVKD. The CDR3 has 14 residues. CDR3 protein: CAISRGGAVETQYF. The DNA of the CDR3 is TGTGCCATCAGCCGCGGGGGGGCGGTCGAGACCCAGTACTTC.

Concerning this clonotype: Mismatch with germline at one junction end may stem from a read error. The CDR3 reads CSVFQGYGQYF. Written as DNA, the CDR3 is TGCAGCGTTTTTCAGGGGTACGGGCAGTACTTC. This chain links TRBV29-1 with TRBJ2-7, with D tentatively TRBD1 (6 bases). Per the germline V gene, CDR1 is SQVTM and CDR2 is ANQGSEA. This CDR3 comprises 11 residues.

This rearrangement joins TRBV29-1 to TRBJ2-7; D is uncertain. This CDR3 has 11 amino acids. V was cut by 6 bases and J by 3 bases, with 9 bases left in between. Looked up from germline, CDR1 is SQVTM and CDR2 is ANQGSEA. Written as DNA, the CDR3 is TGCAGCGTAAAGGACGGCTACGAGCAGTACTTC. Translation gives CSVKDGYEQYF.

The chain is built from TRBV20-1 and TRBJ2-7, with D unresolved. Germline assignment: CDR1 DFQATT and CDR2 SNEGSKA (reference sequence). The V end was cut by 3 bases, the J end by 2 bases, with 11 bases between. The CDR3 is 13 residues long. The CDR3 bases are TGCAGTGCTAGGGAGACCGGGCCCTACGAGCAGTACTTC. Residues: CSARETGPYEQYF.

This rearrangement joins TRBV7-8 to TRBJ1-1; D not resolved. Trimming cost V 5 bases and J 1 base, with 8 bases left between them. Per germline, CDR1 SGHVS and CDR2 FQNEAQ. This CDR3 has 13 residues. This CDR3 reads CASSLEQNTEAFF. CDR3 bases: TGTGCCAGCAGCCTAGAACAGAACACTGAAGCTTTCTTT.

This chain joins TRBV20-1 and TRBJ2-7, with D perhaps given as TRBD1 or TRBD2 (5 bases each). Germline CDR1 is DFQATT and CDR2 is SNEGSKA (reference sequence). The CDR3 runs to 15 residues. V was pared by 5 bases and J by 2 bases, with 19 bases between. The CDR3 nucleotides read TGCAGTGCTCCCCAAGGGTGGGGGTCAGCCTACGAGCAGTACTTC. It is translated as CSAPQGWGSAYEQYF.

This clonotype was seen ten or more times. The V and J genes are TRBV6-1 and TRBJ2-3, with 7 bases that match TRBD2. With V trimmed by 4 bases and J by 6 bases, 13 bases remained unmatched. CDR1 and CDR2 (germline): MNHNS, SASEGT. The CDR3 has 16 residues. For the CDR3, the DNA is TGTGCCAGCAGTGTAAGCGGGACTGGAGAGGCCGATACGCAGTATTTT. Protein sequence: CASSVSGTGEADTQYF.

The chain couples TRBV19 to TRBJ1-6, with no clear D. The ends were cut back, 3 bases at V and 9 bases at J, with 6 bases in the middle. This CDR3 region has 12 residues. Per germline, CDR1 LNHDA and CDR2 SQIVND (reference sequence). The CDR3 DNA sequence: TGTGCCAGTAGTATTGAGGCTTCACCCCTCCACTTT. Its translation is CASSIEASPLHF. The entire variable domain, with the rest obtained from reference TRBV19 and TRBJ1-6, is as follows: DGGITQSPKYLFRKEGQNVTLSCEQNLNHDAMYWYRQDPGQGLRLIYYSQIVNDFQKGDIAEGYSVSREKKESFPLTVTSAQKNPTAFYLCASSIEASPLHFGNGTRLTVT.

This clonotype has a handful of counts. V gene TRBV2 combines with J gene TRBJ2-3; 10 nucleotides match TRBD2. Germline CDR1 reads SNHLY; CDR2 reads FYNNEI. The length of the CDR3 is 15 residues. V lost 4 bases to trimming and J lost 3 bases; unmatched junction nucleotides: 4. The CDR3 loop reads CASSGGTSETDTQYF. The CDR3 nucleotides read TGTGCCAGCAGTGGAGGGACTAGCGAGACAGATACGCAGTATTTT.

The chain couples TRBV20-1 to TRBJ1-2, with 8 bases aligning to TRBD1. The V gene's germline CDR1 is DFQATT and CDR2 SNEGSKA (reference sequence). CDR3 length equals 12 residues. V was clipped by 6 bases and J by 6 bases; unmatched bases: 6. CDR3 bases: TGCAGTGCAACGGACAGGGCCAATGGCTACACCTTC. Protein: CSATDRANGYTF.

The chain joins TRBV7-2 to TRBJ2-7; unclear D gene. Germline V gives CDR1 SGHTA, CDR2 FQGNSA. The CDR3 length is 13 residues. The V gene lost 4 bases and the J gene lost 2 bases, with 9 bases spanning the gap. CDR3 in amino acids: CASSSDGPYEQYF. The CDR3 DNA sequence: TGTGCCAGCAGCTCGGACGGTCCCTACGAGCAGTACTTC.

This clonotype appeared once. This rearrangement joins TRBV7-2 to TRBJ1-1, with D uncertain. Looked up from germline, CDR1 is SGHTA and CDR2 is FQGNSA. Trimming took off 3 bases at V and 0 bases at J, with 5 bases between the two ends. The CDR3 covers 13 residues. CDR3 loop: CASSFQVNTEAFF. The CDR3 DNA reads TGTGCCAGCAGCTTCCAGGTGAACACTGAAGCTTTCTTT.

This chain uses TRBV20-1 with TRBJ2-1; D possibly uses TRBD1 or TRBD2 (6 bases each). CDR1 and CDR2 from the germline V gene are DFQATT and SNEGSKA (reference sequence). This CDR3 has 14 residues. The germline V and J ends were trimmed by 1 base and 10 bases, with 17 bases remaining between them. CDR3 loop: CSARAGARGREQFF. In DNA form, the CDR3 reads TGCAGTGCTAGAGCGGGGGCGCGAGGCCGAGAGCAGTTCTTC.

The genes are TRBV10-2 and TRBJ2-5; D could derive from TRBD1 or TRBD2 (5 bases each). CDR1 WSHSY and CDR2 SAAADI come from the germline V gene. V lost 3 bases and J lost 5, with 13 bases in between. The length of the CDR3 is 14 residues. The CDR3: CASSDPLWGETQYF. CDR3 bases: TGCGCCAGCAGTGACCCACTCTGGGGGGAGACCCAGTACTTC.

This clonotype was counted a single time. The chain carries TRBV29-1 and TRBJ2-1, with D perhaps matching TRBD2 (5 bases). V shed 4 bases and J shed 8 bases, with 6 bases lying between them. This CDR3 is 10 amino acids long. The germline V gene has CDR1 SQVTM and CDR2 ANQGSEA. CDR3 sequence reads: CSVAGYEQFF. The DNA for the CDR3 is TGCAGCGTTGCGGGATATGAGCAGTTCTTC.

The rearrangement joins TRBV29-1 to TRBJ1-1, with D uncertain. CDR1 SQVTM and CDR2 ANQGSEA come from the germline V gene. The CDR3 length is 11 residues. The V gene lost 8 bases and the J gene lost 0 bases, with 7 bases spanning the gap. CDR3 DNA: TGCAGCAGGGTGATGAACACTGAAGCTTTCTTT. It codes for CSRVMNTEAFF.

The chain employs TRBV20-1 and TRBJ2-7; D is possibly TRBD1 (6 bases). The CDR3 totals 13 residues. The V end lost 6 bases, the J end lost 2 bases, and 14 bases lay between the germline ends. Germline V gene sequence: CDR1 DFQATT, CDR2 SNEGSKA (reference sequence). CDR3 coding DNA: TGCAGTGCGAGGGGGACGGACGCCTACGAGCAGTACTTC. Amino acid sequence: CSARGTDAYEQYF.

The sample holds one count of this clonotype. The chain's CDR3 is CSVQVGGAGPGELFF. The CDR3 DNA reads TGCAGCGTTCAGGTGGGGGGTGCGGGTCCCGGGGAGCTGTTTTTT. This chain connects TRBV29-1 to TRBJ2-2, with D possibly being TRBD2 (6 bases). Germline V lookup: CDR1 SQVTM, CDR2 ANQGSEA. V was clipped by 5 bases and J by 6 bases, with 19 bases between them. The CDR3 covers 15 residues.

This clonotype has at least ten counts. The chain recombines TRBV12-3 or TRBV12-4 with TRBJ2-7; no reliable D call. The CDR3 is 13 residues long. Trimming took 7 bases from V and 0 from J, leaving 10 bases between them. The CDR3 reads CASNIGPSYEQYF. CDR3 sequence (DNA): TGTGCCAGCAACATTGGGCCCTCCTACGAGCAGTACTTC.

The V call is TRBV20-1, the J call TRBJ1-5; D possibly corresponds to TRBD1 (6 bases). CDR1 is DFQATT and CDR2 is SNEGSKA in the germline V gene (reference sequence). The CDR3 extends over 14 amino acids. Trimming left V 6 bases short and J 3 bases short, with 15 bases between. CDR3 sequence: CSAGGPGSNQPQHF. The CDR3 DNA reads TGCAGTGCCGGGGGGCCAGGTTCCAATCAGCCCCAGCATTTT.

J is TRBJ2-7 and V is TRBV4-1; 9 nucleotides align to TRBD1. This CDR3 spans 17 amino acids. The V segment lost 0 bases and the J segment 5 bases; nucleotides outside the gene matches: 11. Germline values: CDR1 MGHRA, CDR2 YSYEKL. In DNA, the CDR3 is TGCGCCAGCAGCCAAGAAACTCGGAGCACAGGGGGCGACGAGCAGTACTTC. This codes for CASSQETRSTGGDEQYF.